Detailed here is one T cell receptor (beta chain). The target antigen is unknown. Template switching introduced UMIs that contain a 6-nucleotide sample barcode. TCRdb re-called the 5' RACE reads, yielding one record per CDR3 amino acid sequence without DNA. The table lists 150,000 to 200,000 distinct CDR3 sequences, with roughly 7.4% in the top ten. With no T cell sorting beforehand, total RNA was isolated from whole blood. This sample is drawn from a study of monozygotic twins with inflammatory bowel disease. General study findings and limits: Healthy co-twins exceeded IBD patients in TCRbeta diversity as measured by inverse Simpson.

Germline V gene data show CDR1 as SGHDT and CDR2 as YYEEEE. The CDR3 runs to 17 residues. This TCR derives from a human donor with ulcerative colitis or Crohn's disease, or a healthy co-twin of an affected twin (not recorded which). Sequencing input: blood. The chain has TRBV5-6 and TRBJ1-4; the TRBD1 assignment by TCRdb is unverifiable without DNA. The CDR3 here is CASSWGPGRAANEKLFF.